This T cell receptor (beta chain) was obtained from a study of CD8 T cells in Susac syndrome. Trimming cost V 0 bases and J 8 bases, with 15 bases left between them. The germline CDR1 and CDR2 sequences are SGDLS and YYNGEE. The CDR3 is made up of 15 amino acids. Reverse transcription of roughly 0.45 to 1 ug RNA was carried out with random hexamers. TCRdb used MiXCR to reprocess the immunoSEQ multiplex PCR reads, holding one entry per CDR3 protein. Among about 280,000 distinct CDR3 sequences, more than 75% were seen once, and the ten largest hold approximately 0.12%. V gene TRBV9 combines with J gene TRBJ2-1, with a possible D match to TRBD1 (6 bases). Specimen: CD8+ T cells from PBMCs. The sequence was obtained from a human donor with multiple sclerosis. CDR3 in amino acids: CASSVDRVDVDEQFF. CDR3 nucleotides: TGTGCCAGCAGCGTAGACAGGGTTGATGTCGATGAGCAGTTCTTC.